This T cell receptor beta chain comes out of a study of cytotoxic CD8 clonotypes in ibrutinib-treated CLL (dated by TCRdb to the early 2020s). Regarding the complete study: In this cohort, approximately 15 patients were treatment-naive and ten to eleven were relapsed/refractory, while roughly 17 had unmutated IGHV. Partial responses were observed in about 25 patients and complete responses in 2; after a median follow-up of around 68 months, remission was maintained in roughly 15 patients and progression was observed in about twelve. Response samples were obtained after a median of around 11 months of treatment, with a range of roughly 6 to 40 months. Samples averaged roughly 280,000 productive templates and approximately 100,000 productive rearrangements. Of the approximately 87 participants in the trial, 25 to 30 had longitudinal samples available. Cryopreserved peripheral blood mononuclear cells were obtained prior to treatment, at the time of response, and at either disease progression or sustained remission. All remission and progressive disease samples were collected while patients were still receiving ibrutinib.

Each clonotype received, on average, approximately 9.9x coverage in deep resolution sequencing performed on a MiSeq, where the target depth lay between 1 in 1 million and 1 in 200,000 T cells. The immunoSEQ hsTCRB Kit was used to generate TCR beta libraries. The published analysis was carried out like this. The data were analyzed with ImmunoSEQ Analyzer and ImmunoSEQ Data Assistant, and V, D and J gene assignments followed IMGT definitions. Clonality, which ranges from 0 to 1, was calculated as one minus the normalized Shannon entropy of productive rearrangement frequencies. Only overrepresented clonotypes making up at least 0.05% of each patient's repertoire were included in the public clonotype analysis. Some 14 age-matched healthy donor repertoires from immuneACCESS served as clonality controls. Sourced from immuneACCESS, this table was stored by TCRdb with only in-frame sequences that have V and J called. A share of the clones is absent; for the studies checked, an unresolved V gene accounts for under half, and the remainder has no known explanation. V and J calls and clone size are those listed in that table; D and trimming were worked out from the DNA. The sample yields about 130,000 clones; less than 90% were counted once. The ten largest make up 3% to 4% of the sample.

V loses 3 bases at its end and J loses 3 bases; junction bases beyond the gene matches: 6. CDR3 length: 14 amino acids, cysteine to phenylalanine. Only the CDR3 region is kept as DNA, spanning 42 bases read in frame from base 1. In the germline V gene (reference sequence), CDR1 corresponds to SGHNT and CDR2 to YYREEE. The sample's time point label is to be understood as: approximately 25 months on ibrutinib. For TCR beta library preparation, roughly 2.2 micrograms of genomic DNA was extracted from cryopreserved PBMCs. Longitudinal blood samples from CLL patients on ibrutinib monotherapy underwent high-throughput TCR beta sequencing. The patients took part in an open-label, single-center phase 2 trial of ibrutinib monotherapy. In the case of this clone: Its antigen is unknown. The record has no base qualities; no much larger clone is one base away.

General findings and caveats noted by the study authors: Public clonotypes were found to be uncommon and were observed to contract or remain stable during treatment; the increase in clonality was shown to reflect expansion of private clonotypes at ibrutinib response. At baseline, clonality was higher than in age-matched healthy donors and showed a strong correlation with circulating CD8+ T-cell counts. An increase in clonality was observed at ibrutinib response, with clonality remaining stable during sustained remission and falling back toward baseline at progression. Sampling times were not matched between sustained-remission and progressing patients, and lymph node repertoires were not studied.

Sample: PBMCs, taken after 24 months of ibrutinib treatment. The origin of this receptor is a human donor with chronic lymphocytic leukemia. This sequence uses TRBV5-4 and TRBJ2-7; TRBD1 agrees with 7 junctional bases. Here the CDR3 is given as CASSSTRGYYEQYF. In nucleotides, the sequence is TGTGCCAGCAGCTCGACCAGGGGGTACTACGAGCAGTACTTC.